A single sample is the source of the 18 T cell receptor beta chains below, sequenced in a study of shared clonotypes between healthy human individuals. Terminally differentiated effector memory CD45RA+ cells were left out of the naive CD8 fraction, which was CD45RO-negative and positively selected for CCR7. Assay: immunoSEQ multiplex PCR; the TCRdb copy retains only in-frame clones and omits some. The data contain roughly 2 million clones, about 95% of them singletons. The material sequenced was naive CD8+ T cells sorted from blood. These receptors were taken from a man aged 18-30 years in good health.

Only one count was recorded for this clone. In the same sample, other DNA sequences code for this CDR3. This chain links TRBV9 with TRBJ2-3, with D possibly TRBD2 on 6 matching bases. V was clipped by 3 bases and J by 3 bases, with 11 bases between them. The germline V gene has CDR1 SGDLS and CDR2 YYNGEE. This CDR3 spans 14 amino acids. CDR3 coding DNA: TGTGCCAGCAGCGAGGGTGGAGGGACAGATACGCAGTATTTT. Its translation: CASSEGGGTDTQYF.

The gene calls are TRBV2 and TRBJ1-2; D call uncertain. CDR3 length equals 11 residues. Germline V lookup: CDR1 SNHLY, CDR2 FYNNEI. V was shortened by 9 bases and J by 8 bases, with 13 bases between the two germline ends. The CDR3 spells CARTWEYGYTF. The CDR3 region has the DNA TGTGCCAGGACATGGGAATACGGCTACACCTTC.

On this clone itself: The same CDR3 can be traced to other DNA sequences in this sample. V is TRBV6-5 and J is TRBJ2-7; TRBD1 is a possible D gene (6 bases). V gave up 6 bases and J gave up 0 bases, with 9 bases separating them. In germline, CDR1 is MNHEY, CDR2 SVGAGI. The CDR3 loop spans 13 amino acids. CDR3 amino acids: CASSYRVSYEQYF. As DNA, the CDR3 is TGTGCCAGCAGCTACAGGGTCTCCTACGAGCAGTACTTC.

The genes are TRBV9 and TRBJ1-4; tentatively, D is TRBD1 (6 bases). This CDR3 has 13 residues. CDR1 SGDLS and CDR2 YYNGEE come from the germline V gene. The V and J ends lost 0 bases and 7 bases respectively, with 7 bases between them. The CDR3 nucleotides are TGTGCCAGCAGCGTAGGCAGGGGTGAAAAACTGTTTTTT. Protein: CASSVGRGEKLFF.

The chain combines TRBV4-3 with TRBJ2-7; weak D call: TRBD2 (6 bases). Germline V gene sequence: CDR1 LGHNA, CDR2 YSLEER. Trimming cost V 5 bases and J 3 bases, with 14 bases left between them. The CDR3 is 14 residues long. CDR3 sequence (DNA): TGCGCCAGCAGCGCTTTCCGGGGGATCTACGAGCAGTACTTC. This encodes CASSAFRGIYEQYF.

The rearrangement uses TRBV18 and TRBJ1-2; no reliable D call. Trimming removed 3 bases at V and 2 bases at J, with 13 bases between. CDR3 length: 15 amino acids. Per the germline V gene, CDR1 is KGHSH and CDR2 is LQKENI. The chain's CDR3 is CASSPPGFLNYGYTF. CDR3 DNA: TGTGCCAGCTCACCCCCCGGGTTCTTAAACTATGGCTACACCTTC.

The chain combines TRBV9 with TRBJ2-7, with D possibly called TRBD1 or TRBD2 (6 bases each). The CDR3 spans 15 residues. The V end lost 4 bases, the J end lost 1 base, and 15 bases lay between the germline ends. From germline, CDR1 is SGDLS and CDR2 YYNGEE. This chain's CDR3 is CASSPWGAPSYEQYF. The CDR3 DNA is TGTGCCAGCAGCCCCTGGGGGGCCCCATCCTACGAGCAGTACTTC.

This chain uses TRBV9 with TRBJ1-6; a possible D gene is TRBD1 (6 bases). Germline V gene sequence: CDR1 SGDLS, CDR2 YYNGEE. Deletions cut 0 bases from V and 5 bases from J, with 12 bases between. The CDR3 spans 16 residues. The CDR3 bases are TGTGCCAGCAGCGTAGCTAGGACAGCCGATAATTCACCCCTCCACTTT. This sequence encodes CASSVARTADNSPLHF.

The sample holds one count of this clone. The chain joins TRBV9 to TRBJ1-2; TRBD1 matches at 8 bases. The ends lost 2 bases at V and 5 bases at J; junction bases unmatched: 11. Germline CDR1 reads SGDLS; CDR2 reads YYNGEE. The CDR3 is 16 residues long. CDR3 DNA: TGTGCCAGCAGCGTCAACGTCAACAGGGGGACTTATGGCTACACCTTC. This encodes CASSVNVNRGTYGYTF.

The chain is built from TRBV10-3 and TRBJ2-5; unclear D gene. Germline lookup yields CDR1 ENHRY and CDR2 SYGVKD. V was clipped by 4 bases and J by 2 bases, with 8 bases between them. The CDR3 is made up of 13 amino acids. CDR3 coding DNA: TGTGCCATCAGTGCGACGGGTCAAGAGACCCAGTACTTC. It specifies CAISATGQETQYF.

V is TRBV5-1 and J is TRBJ2-1; D remains ambiguous. The germline V gene has CDR1 SGHRS and CDR2 YFSETQ. Trimming shortened V by 0 bases and J by 4 bases, and 8 bases separated the two germline ends. The CDR3 loop spans 14 amino acids. The CDR3 DNA follows: TGCGCCAGCAGCTTGGACCCAGAATACAATGAGCAGTTCTTC. Its translation is CASSLDPEYNEQFF.

The chain uses TRBV4-1 and TRBJ2-5; tentative D call: TRBD1 (5 bases). Germline assignment: CDR1 MGHRA and CDR2 YSYEKL. The V gene lost 2 bases and the J gene lost 2 bases, with 12 bases spanning the gap. The length of the CDR3 is 15 residues. Here the CDR3 DNA reads TGCGCCAGCAGCCAACTGACAGCCGAACAAGAGACCCAGTACTTC. It specifies CASSQLTAEQETQYF.

This chain joins TRBV5-1 and TRBJ1-2; no clear D gene. V gave up 2 bases and J gave up 3 bases, with 8 bases separating them. The germline CDR1 and CDR2 sequences are SGHRS and YFSETQ. The CDR3 spans 13 residues. Here the CDR3 reads CASSFDEYYGYTF. The CDR3 DNA reads TGCGCCAGCAGCTTCGACGAGTACTATGGCTACACCTTC.

The chain combines TRBV4-1 with TRBJ2-4; D possibly corresponds to TRBD1 (6 bases). Looked up from germline, CDR1 is MGHRA and CDR2 is YSYEKL. Between the trimmed V and J ends, which lost 5 bases and 1 base, there was a span of 12 bases. The CDR3 runs 15 residues. The CDR3 DNA is TGCGCCAGCAGCGATCAGGGGTCCGCCAAAAACATTCAGTACTTC. This sequence encodes CASSDQGSAKNIQYF.

This chain connects TRBV11-2 to TRBJ2-7, with D maybe TRBD1 (5 bases). The CDR3 covers 14 residues. CDR1 is SGHAT, CDR2 FQNNGV, per germline. V lost 0 bases, J lost 6 bases, and 12 bases lay in between. This chain's CDR3 is CASSLDPSGREQYF. The CDR3 DNA sequence: TGTGCCAGCAGCTTAGATCCATCAGGGCGCGAGCAGTACTTC.

The chain uses TRBV6-5 and TRBJ1-5; TRBD1 agrees at 9 bases. Per germline, CDR1 MNHEY and CDR2 SVGAGI. The CDR3 extends over 14 amino acids. With 5 bases clipped from V and 5 bases from J, the junction kept 4 bases outside the gene matches. The CDR3 bases are TGTGCCAGCAGTCCGGGACAGGGCCATCAGCCCCAGCATTTT. This codes for CASSPGQGHQPQHF.

The chain couples TRBV9 to TRBJ2-3, with 7 nucleotides matching TRBD2. The CDR3 covers 14 residues. Germline assignment: CDR1 SGDLS and CDR2 YYNGEE. After removal of 2 bases from V and 4 bases from J, the junction contained 4 bases not matched to a gene. This CDR3 is CASSVGGRSDTQYF. DNA of the CDR3: TGTGCCAGCAGCGTCGGCGGGAGATCAGATACGCAGTATTTT.

On this clone: Other DNA sequences in the sample encode the same CDR3. The chain couples TRBV11-2 to TRBJ2-7, with a weak D call TRBD2 (5 bases). Trimming took 1 base from V and 3 from J, leaving 10 bases between them. This CDR3 region has 14 residues. Per the germline V gene, CDR1 is SGHAT and CDR2 is FQNNGV. This CDR3 reads CASSLVTGNYEQYF. DNA for the CDR3: TGTGCCAGCAGCTTAGTTACGGGGAACTACGAGCAGTACTTC. Variable domain in full (rest from reference TRBV11-2 and TRBJ2-7): EAGVAQSPRYKIIEKRQSVAFWCNPISGHATLYWYQQILGQGPKLLIQFQNNGVVDDSQLPKDRFSAERLKGVDSTLKIQPAKLEDSAVYLCASSLVTGNYEQYFGPGTRLTVT.